These 21 T cell receptor beta chains came from one sample sequenced in a study of blood T cell repertoires in COVID-19. Generated by immunoSEQ multiplex PCR, the TCRdb table keeps only in-frame clones and is missing some. The data show around 360,000 clones, around 87% seen once. The sample comprised peripheral blood. Receptors were obtained from a woman aged 25 to 39 with COVID-19, enrolled during active disease.

The rearrangement joins TRBV28 to TRBJ2-5, with 7 bases that match TRBD1. This CDR3 region has 14 residues. Unmatched junction bases numbered 7, after V lost 5 bases and J lost 4 bases. CDR1 is MDHEN, CDR2 SYDVKM, per germline. The CDR3 is CASSVGRGSETQYF. CDR3 nucleotides: TGTGCCAGCAGTGTGGGCAGGGGGTCAGAGACCCAGTACTTC.

The genes are TRBV3-1 (or the pseudogene TRBV3-2) and TRBJ1-1; weak D call: TRBD1 (5 bases). CDR3 length: 15 amino acids. V was shortened by 1 base and J by 5 bases, with 14 bases between the two germline ends. Germline-derived CDR1 and CDR2 are LGHDT and YNNKEL (reference sequence). The CDR3 reads CASSQVGAGYTEAFF. The CDR3, as DNA: TGTGCCAGCAGCCAAGTAGGGGCAGGGTATACTGAAGCTTTCTTT.

V gene TRBV10-1 combines with J gene TRBJ2-1; possibly TRBD2 for D (5 bases). The CDR3 loop spans 14 amino acids. The germline gives CDR1 WNHNN, CDR2 SYGVQD (reference sequence). V was cut by 5 bases and J by 2 bases, with 10 bases left in between. CDR3 sequence (DNA): TGCGCCAGCAGTACTAGTTCTCCCTACAATGAGCAGTTCTTC. Residues: CASSTSSPYNEQFF.

Remarks on this clone: A read error may account for a junction end that differs from germline. This chain connects TRBV5-4 to TRBJ2-1, with 13 bases aligning to TRBD2. CDR3 length equals 13 residues. Germline CDR1 and CDR2: SGHNT and YYREEE (reference sequence). The CDR3 coding sequence is TGTGCCAGCACCCCCGGACTAGCGGGAGAGGCGATCTTC. This codes for CASTPGLAGEAIF.

CDR3 sequence (DNA): TGTGCCAGCACCTTAGGAGGGGCAATCCTGAACACTGAAGCTTTCTTT. Its protein product is CASTLGGAILNTEAFF. V usage is TRBV2 and J usage is TRBJ1-1; maybe TRBD1 (5 bases). The ends were cut back, 7 bases at V and 0 bases at J, with 18 bases in the middle. The germline gives CDR1 SNHLY, CDR2 FYNNEI. The CDR3 has 16 residues.

J is TRBJ2-3 and V is TRBV7-2; the match to TRBD2 covers 10 bases. The CDR3 has 16 amino acids. J lost 5 bases, V lost 1 base, and 6 bases had no gene match. The germline V gene has CDR1 SGHTA and CDR2 FQGNSA. CDR3 residues: CASSLEGLAGVDTQYF. DNA for the CDR3: TGTGCCAGCAGCTTAGAGGGGCTAGCGGGAGTAGATACGCAGTATTTT.

The genes are TRBV5-4 and TRBJ1-3; a weak D match, TRBD1 (6 bases). Germline CDR1 is SGHNT and CDR2 is YYREEE (reference sequence). CDR3 length: 13 amino acids. V was cut by 4 bases and J by 8 bases, with 13 bases left in between. CDR3 protein: CASSGGHRDTIYF. In nucleotides, the CDR3 is TGTGCCAGCAGCGGGGGCCATAGGGACACCATATATTTT.

With respect to this clone: Other DNA sequences in this sample translate to the same CDR3. This chain joins TRBV29-1 and TRBJ2-7, with 10 nucleotides matching TRBD1. Germline-derived CDR1 and CDR2 are SQVTM and ANQGSEA. This CDR3 contains 13 residues. J gave up 5 bases and V 6 bases, and 7 bases lay outside the gene matches. For the CDR3, the DNA is TGCAGCGTGGGGACAGGGGCTTATGACGAGCAGTACTTC. Residues: CSVGTGAYDEQYF.

The rearrangement links TRBV15 to TRBJ2-1, with 10 bases matching TRBD2. The CDR3 consists of 16 residues. Germline trimming cut 0 bases from V and 3 bases from J; bases unmatched to any gene: 2. CDR1 is LNHNV, CDR2 YYDKDF, per germline (reference sequence). In DNA, the CDR3 is TGTGCCACCAGCAGAGATAGGACTAGCGGCTACAATGAGCAGTTCTTC. Translating it yields CATSRDRTSGYNEQFF.

The CDR3 loop reads CASSRTGREYF. The CDR3 nucleotides read TGTGCCAGCAGTAGGACCGGGCGGGAGTACTTC. V and J are TRBV28 and TRBJ2-7; weak D call: TRBD2 (5 bases). The CDR3 runs 11 residues. Trimming shortened V by 5 bases and J by 11 bases, and 13 bases separated the two germline ends. Germline-derived CDR1 and CDR2 are MDHEN and SYDVKM. Combining the CDR3 with reference TRBV28 and TRBJ2-7 gives the whole variable domain DVKVTQSSRYLVKRTGEKVFLECVQDMDHENMFWYRQDPGLGLRLIYFSYDVKMKEKGDIPEGYSVSREKKERFSLILESASTNQTSMYLCASSRTGREYFGPGTRLTVT.

The chain has TRBV5-4 and TRBJ2-7; 11 bases fit TRBD2. J gave up 5 bases and V 0 bases, and 10 bases lay outside the gene matches. The CDR3 sequence is 17 residues long. Germline-derived CDR1 and CDR2 are SGHNT and YYREEE (reference sequence). The CDR3 bases are TGTGCCAGCAGCTTGGTGACTAGCGGGACCCTCAGTCACGAGCAGTACTTC. Translating gives CASSLVTSGTLSHEQYF.

V is TRBV5-6 and J is TRBJ1-2; D uncertain. V dropped 4 bases and J dropped 1 base, with 11 bases sitting between them. The CDR3 runs 14 residues. Germline loops: CDR1 SGHDT, CDR2 YYEEEE. DNA of the CDR3: TGTGCCAGCAGCCCGCGCGGCATTAACTATGGCTACACCTTC. Amino acid sequence: CASSPRGINYGYTF.

With regard to this clone: This same CDR3 is encoded by further DNA sequences in the sample. This chain connects TRBV29-1 to TRBJ1-1; tentatively, D is TRBD1 (6 bases). This CDR3 contains 12 residues. The ends were cut back, 4 bases at V and 2 bases at J, with 8 bases in the middle. From germline, CDR1 is SQVTM and CDR2 ANQGSEA. The CDR3 sequence is CSVVQGNTEAFF. The CDR3 DNA is TGCAGCGTTGTACAGGGAAACACTGAAGCTTTCTTT. Complete variable domain (other parts from reference TRBV29-1 and TRBJ1-1): SAVISQKPSRDICQRGTSLTIQCQVDSQVTMMFWYRQQPGQSLTLIATANQGSEATYESGFVIDKFPISRPNLTFSTLTVSNMSPEDSSIYLCSVVQGNTEAFFGQGTRLTVV.

Concerning this clone itself: Mismatch with germline at one junction end may stem from a read error. This chain links TRBV5-1 with TRBJ2-7; 10 bases are shared with TRBD2. Germline CDR1 and CDR2: SGHRS and YFSETQ. The CDR3 is made up of 13 amino acids. The CDR3: CASSLDQAGGRNF. The DNA of the CDR3 is TGCGCCAGCAGCCTCGACCAAGCGGGAGGGCGCAACTTC.

The chain recombines TRBV19 with TRBJ1-1; maybe TRBD1 (5 bases). The V gene lost 7 bases and the J gene lost 0 bases, with 15 bases spanning the gap. Germline V lookup: CDR1 LNHDA, CDR2 SQIVND (reference sequence). CDR3 size: 15 residues. The CDR3 sequence: CASTSNRDLNTEAFF. CDR3 DNA sequence: TGTGCCAGTACCTCGAACCGGGACTTGAACACTGAAGCTTTCTTT.

V gene TRBV19 combines with J gene TRBJ2-5, with D unclear. Deletions cut 5 bases from V and 5 bases from J, with 18 bases between. This CDR3 contains 15 residues. In germline, CDR1 is LNHDA, CDR2 SQIVND (reference sequence). This chain's CDR3 is CASSYQRGVGETQYF. CDR3 DNA sequence: TGTGCCAGTAGTTACCAGCGAGGTGTCGGGGAGACCCAGTACTTC.

The CDR3 coding sequence is TGTGCCAGCAGTTCCCTCCTAAGGGGGCTAGTAGCCAAAAACATTCAGTACTTC. Translating it yields CASSSLLRGLVAKNIQYF. The V gene is TRBV6-2 or TRBV6-3, the J gene TRBJ2-4; 7 nucleotides match TRBD1. Germline V gives CDR1 MNHEY, CDR2 SVGEGT. This CDR3 region has 18 residues. The junction had 12 bases not matched to a gene; V was cut back by 4 bases and J by 0 bases.

V usage is TRBV19 and J usage is TRBJ2-7; 7 bases line up with TRBD1. The CDR3 contains 14 residues. The germline CDR1 and CDR2 sequences are LNHDA and SQIVND (reference sequence). V dropped 9 bases and J dropped 5; count of bases not matched to a gene: 13. CDR3 bases: TGTGCCAGCAGCCCCCCTACAGGGGCCCACGAGCAGTACTTC. Translated, it gives CASSPPTGAHEQYF.

The V and J genes are TRBV28 and TRBJ2-3, with D unclear. The germline CDR1 and CDR2 sequences are MDHEN and SYDVKM. The CDR3 runs to 13 residues. V was cut by 2 bases and J by 4 bases, with 7 bases left in between. CDR3 protein: CASSLKAPDTQYF. The DNA of the CDR3 is TGTGCCAGCAGTTTAAAAGCTCCAGATACGCAGTATTTT.

The chain couples TRBV5-1 to TRBJ1-6; D call uncertain. The CDR3 runs 16 residues. The germline V gene encodes CDR1 SGHRS and CDR2 YFSETQ. Trimming took off 4 bases at V and 0 bases at J, with 11 bases between the two ends. CDR3 in DNA: TGCGCCAGCAGCGAAACACAGAGCTCCTATAATTCACCCCTCCACTTT. Translation: CASSETQSSYNSPLHF.

This clone appeared a single time. This rearrangement joins TRBV2 to TRBJ2-3, with a possible D match to TRBD1 (6 bases). CDR1 is SNHLY and CDR2 is FYNNEI in the germline V gene. The germline V and J ends were trimmed by 4 bases and 14 bases, with 13 bases remaining between them. The CDR3 sequence is 11 residues long. The DNA of the CDR3 is TGTGCCAGCAGTGGGGACACCTTCTTGTATTTT. It yields the protein CASSGDTFLYF.